This TCR beta chain was sequenced during a study of T cell responses to AZD1222 COVID-19 vaccine. Clones were sequenced by immunoSEQ multiplex PCR, and TCRdb holds only the in-frame ones, with some missing. The sample records fewer than 120,000 clones, about 90% being singletons. Germline V gives CDR1 SGHRS, CDR2 YFSETQ. The CDR3 has 14 residues. Trimming took 1 base from V and 1 from J, leaving 8 bases between them. The rearrangement links TRBV5-1 to TRBJ1-2, with no clear D. This clonotype was sampled from an adult who received the AZD1222 COVID-19 vaccine. Sequencing was performed on peripheral blood, taken 28 days after the second AZD1222 dose. CDR3 amino acids: CASSLSGFNYGYTF. In nucleotides, the CDR3 is TGCGCCAGCAGCTTGTCAGGATTTAACTATGGCTACACCTTC.